This record concerns one TCR beta chain sequence. Sequencing was performed with immunoSEQ multiplex PCR; in TCRdb, only in-frame clones are kept and a portion is missing. The table records some 150,000 clones, around 83% of them present only once. The data originate from a study of blood T cell repertoires in COVID-19. Overall study context: Whether acute or convalescent, the COVID-19 samples came from the United States, Italy and Spain.

CDR1 and CDR2 from the germline V gene are MNHNS and SASEGT. The CDR3 runs to 17 residues. Trimming pared 2 bases from V and 2 bases from J, leaving 17 bases between. This chain joins TRBV6-1 and TRBJ2-3, with D perhaps matching TRBD2 (6 bases). The clonotype was recovered from a human donor in a cohort sampled during active COVID-19. Sequencing was performed on peripheral blood. Here the CDR3 DNA reads TGTGCCAGCAGTGAAAGTTTCGGGGGACTTACCACAGATACGCAGTATTTT. Translation gives CASSESFGGLTTDTQYF.